The TCR beta chain described here comes from a study of blood T cell repertoires in COVID-19 (dated by TCRdb to 2020 to 2021). As for the study more broadly: Collaborator samples came from the United States, Italy and Spain and covered acute and convalescent phases of COVID-19. Where available, HLA class I and class II types were obtained from metadata supplied by the sample provider rather than from assay-based typing. Nearly every sample came with metadata listing a de-identified subject ID, COVID-19 status, age in years and sex. Subjects who had been exposed to COVID-19, were actively infected with it, or had recovered from it provided the deeply sampled blood TCRbeta repertoires that made up the dataset. Samples were obtained from the ongoing ImmuneRACE study (first 160 participants) and from roughly 1,300 subjects provided by 6 global collaborators. A freely available public database, intended as a resource for researchers studying the immune response to SARS-CoV-2, is where the repertoires were released. The material from the prospective study consisted of cDNA or gDNA derived from T cells, B-cell-depleted T cells, or PBMCs. General conclusions and limits of the study: The amount of clinical and demographic metadata varied by source and participant and was provided uncurated.

The immunoSEQ Assay, a bias-controlled multiplex PCR, was used to amplify TCRbeta CDR3 regions from genomic DNA. Per the authors' processing: Within the assay, amplification of reference gene primers was used to estimate how many nucleated cells each sample contained. Sequence reads were collapsed and filtered to measure the absolute abundance of every unique TCRbeta CDR3 rearrangement. For each sample, productive Simpson clonality was calculated by taking the square root of Simpson's diversity index across productive rearrangements. TCRdb re-hosts the immuneACCESS table, in-frame sequences only. Its copies lack some clones; in the studies checked, an unresolved V gene accounts for under half of them, and the cause for the rest is not known. V and J calls and clone size are as listed in that table; D and trimming were resolved from the DNA. The sample table records some 290,000 clones; just under 90% of these occur just once. The ten largest clones take up roughly a tenth of the sample.

The germline V gene (reference sequence) specifies MNHNY as CDR1 and SVGAGI as CDR2. Here V drops 4 bases and J drops 3 bases, and the junction holds 4 bases not matched to any gene. The CDR3 goes from the cysteine to the phenylalanine over 15 residues. CDR3 DNA only is kept here, 45 bases in frame from base 1. Note on this clone: There is no known antigen for this receptor. No per-base quality is available; no much larger clone lies one base away.

Enrolling through a virtual design, the prospective study's participants ranged in age from roughly 18 to 100 years and lived across 24 United States geographic areas. To assign participants to cohorts, the prospective study relied on clinical history that participants themselves reported in a screening survey and a study questionnaire. Recovered participants in ImmuneRACE Cohort 3 were defined as having two consecutive negative NP/OP PCR tests, clearance from a healthcare professional, or resolution of symptoms. Mobile phlebotomists in the prospective study collected whole blood, serum and a nasopharyngeal or oropharyngeal swab from every participant. Prospective study participants could optionally give additional blood draws and questionnaires over an approximately two-month period. Before DNA extraction, blood samples from the prospective study were shipped at room temperature or frozen.

The rearranged segments are TRBV6-6 and TRBJ2-3; a stretch of 10 junction bases matches TRBD2. The clonotype was recovered from a woman under 40 who had recovered from COVID-19. Sequenced material: PBMCs or T cells enriched from blood (not recorded which). CDR3 reads: CASSFQREGTDTQYF. The DNA is TGTGCCAGCAGTTTCCAGCGGGAGGGTACAGATACGCAGTATTTT.